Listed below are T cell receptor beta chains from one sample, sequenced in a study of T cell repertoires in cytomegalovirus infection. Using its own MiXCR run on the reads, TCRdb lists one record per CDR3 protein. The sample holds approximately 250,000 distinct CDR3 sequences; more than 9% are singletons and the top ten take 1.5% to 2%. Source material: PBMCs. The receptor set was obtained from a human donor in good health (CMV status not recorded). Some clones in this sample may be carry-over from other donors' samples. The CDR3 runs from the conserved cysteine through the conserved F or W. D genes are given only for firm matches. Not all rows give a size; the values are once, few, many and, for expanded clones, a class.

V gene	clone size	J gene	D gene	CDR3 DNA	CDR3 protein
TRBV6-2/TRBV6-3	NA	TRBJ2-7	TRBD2	TGTGCCAGCAGTTACTCGCCTAGCGGGATCCCCGAGCAGTACTTC	CASSYSPSGIPEQYF
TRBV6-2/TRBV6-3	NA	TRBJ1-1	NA	TGTGCCAGCAGTTACCTGGGGAAAACTGAAGCTTTCTTT	CASSYLGKTEAFF
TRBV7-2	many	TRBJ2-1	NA	TGTGCCAGCAGATCAACCTCGGCTGTAGGGCAGTTCTTC	CASRSTSAVGQFF
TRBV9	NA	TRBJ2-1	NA	TGTGCCAGCAGCGTAGAAGGCCAGAACAATGAGCAGTTCTTC	CASSVEGQNNEQFF
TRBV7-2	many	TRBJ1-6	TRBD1	TGTGCCAGCAGTCGGACAGGGAGGAGTAGGAATTCACCCCTCCACTTT	CASSRTGRSRNSPLHF
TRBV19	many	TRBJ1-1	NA	TGTGCCAGTAGTGCGCAGCGGAACACTGAAGCTTTCTTT	CASSAQRNTEAFF
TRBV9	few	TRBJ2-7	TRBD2	TGTGCCAGCAGCGTAGGGGAGGGGCCCTACGAGCAGTACTTC	CASSVGEGPYEQYF
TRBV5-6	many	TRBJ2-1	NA	TGTGCCAGCAGCTTGGACGGGGGTAACGACAATGAGCAGTTCTTC	CASSLDGGNDNEQFF
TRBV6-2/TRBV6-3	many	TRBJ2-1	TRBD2	TGTGCCAGCACGATGGCCTTGCGGGAGGGAGACGAGCAGTTCTTC	CASTMALREGDEQFF
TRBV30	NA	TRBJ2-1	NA	TGTGCCTGGAGTGTAAGCGCCATCTACAATGAGCAGTTCTTC	CAWSVSAIYNEQFF
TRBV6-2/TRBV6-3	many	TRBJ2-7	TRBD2	TGTGCCAGCAGGACTAGCGGGACCCTACTGGAGCAGTACTTC	CASRTSGTLLEQYF
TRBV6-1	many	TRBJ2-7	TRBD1	TGTGCCAGCAACCGGGACAGGCCCTACGAGCAGTACTTC	CASNRDRPYEQYF
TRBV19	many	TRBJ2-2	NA	TGTGCCAGTAGTAGGGGCGGCGCGAACACCGGGGAGCTGTTTTTT	CASSRGGANTGELFF
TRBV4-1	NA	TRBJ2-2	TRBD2	TGCGCCAGCAGCCAGGCTCCGGGCGGGGGGGACACCGGGGAGCTGTTTTTT	CASSQAPGGGDTGELFF
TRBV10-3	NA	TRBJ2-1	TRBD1	TGTGCCATCAGTGAGTCCGGGACAGGGGGCAATGAGCAGTTCTTC	CAISESGTGGNEQFF
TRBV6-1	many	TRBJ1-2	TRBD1	TGTGCCAGCAGATCGACAGGGGGGCACGACACCTTC	CASRSTGGHDTF
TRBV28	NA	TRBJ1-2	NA	TGTGCCAGCAGTCGTCCCACCGGGGATCCCCTGGGCTACACCTTC	CASSRPTGDPLGYTF